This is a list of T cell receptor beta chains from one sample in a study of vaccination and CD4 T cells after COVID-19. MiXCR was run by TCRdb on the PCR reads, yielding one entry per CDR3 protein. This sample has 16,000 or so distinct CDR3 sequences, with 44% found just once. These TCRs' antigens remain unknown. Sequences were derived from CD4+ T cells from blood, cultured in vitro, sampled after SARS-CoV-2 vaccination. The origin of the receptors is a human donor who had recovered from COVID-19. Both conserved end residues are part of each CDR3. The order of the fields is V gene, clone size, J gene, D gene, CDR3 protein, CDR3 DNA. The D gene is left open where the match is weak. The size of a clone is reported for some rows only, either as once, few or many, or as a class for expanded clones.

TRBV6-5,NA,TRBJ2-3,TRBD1,CASSYSGQGADTQYF,TGTGCCAGCAGTTACTCGGGACAGGGGGCAGATACGCAGTATTTT
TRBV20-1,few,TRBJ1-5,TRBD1,CSAARQGASSNQPQHF,TGCAGTGCTGCAAGACAGGGGGCTTCAAGCAATCAGCCCCAGCATTTT
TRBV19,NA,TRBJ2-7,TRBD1,CASSNPPGGFYEQYF,TGTGCCAGTAGTAACCCCCCAGGGGGTTTCTACGAGCAGTACTTC
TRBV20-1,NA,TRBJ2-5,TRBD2,CGAAKEDSGSPRETQYF,TGCGGTGCTGCTAAGGAGGATAGCGGGAGTCCTCGAGAGACCCAGTACTTC
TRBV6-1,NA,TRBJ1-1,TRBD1,CASRPGIRDRMNTEAFF,TGTGCCAGCAGGCCGGGAATACGGGACAGAATGAACACTGAAGCTTTCTTT
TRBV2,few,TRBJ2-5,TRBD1,CTLGAGGKETQYF,TGCACTTTGGGGGCAGGGGGCAAAGAGACCCAGTACTTC
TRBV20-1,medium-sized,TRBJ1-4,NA,CSAIDTFATNEKLFF,TGCAGTGCTATAGACACCTTTGCAACTAATGAAAAACTGTTTTTT
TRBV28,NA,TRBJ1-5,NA,CASSLLAGARNQPQHF,TGTGCCAGCAGTTTATTAGCCGGAGCCCGCAATCAGCCCCAGCATTTT
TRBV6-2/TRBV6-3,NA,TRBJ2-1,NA,CASSYRGYNEQFF,TGTGCCAGCAGTTACAGGGGGTACAATGAGCAGTTCTTC
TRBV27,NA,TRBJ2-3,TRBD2,CASSISGGRDTQYF,TGTGCCAGCAGTATCAGCGGGGGGCGAGATACGCAGTATTTT
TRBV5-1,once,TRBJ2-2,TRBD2,CASSRNSGTSGTGNTGELFF,TGCGCCAGCAGCCGGAACAGTGGGACTAGCGGGACCGGGAACACCGGGGAGCTGTTTTTT
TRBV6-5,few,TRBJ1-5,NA,CASSFTGGGKPQHF,TGTGCCAGCAGTTTTACAGGAGGGGGGAAGCCCCAGCATTTT
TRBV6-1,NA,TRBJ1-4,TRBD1,CASKGTGDAKLFF,TGTGCCAGCAAAGGGACAGGGGACGCAAAACTGTTTTTT
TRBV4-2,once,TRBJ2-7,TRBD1,CASSTRTGLMDEQYF,TGTGCCAGCAGCACCCGGACAGGGCTAATGGACGAGCAGTACTTC
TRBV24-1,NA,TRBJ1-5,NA,CATSDFKGSDWVNQPQHF,TGTGCCACCAGTGATTTTAAGGGTTCGGACTGGGTAAATCAGCCCCAGCATTTT
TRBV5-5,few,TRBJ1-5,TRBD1,CASSLVDRANRYSNQPQHF,TGTGCCAGCAGCTTGGTTGACAGGGCAAATCGATATAGCAATCAGCCCCAGCATTTT
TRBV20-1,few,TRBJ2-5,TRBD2,CSLTSGYETQYF,TGCAGCCTAACTAGCGGGTATGAGACCCAGTACTTC
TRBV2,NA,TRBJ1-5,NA,CASSEDRAGNQPQHF,TGTGCCAGCAGTGAAGACAGGGCGGGCAATCAGCCCCAGCATTTT
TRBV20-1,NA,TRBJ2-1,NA,CSASTLGAAIYNEQFF,TGCAGTGCTAGTACCCTGGGAGCGGCTATTTACAATGAGCAGTTCTTC
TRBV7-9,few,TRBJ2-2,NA,CASRDRVSNTGELFF,TGTGCCAGCAGAGACCGGGTCTCCAACACCGGGGAGCTGTTTTTT
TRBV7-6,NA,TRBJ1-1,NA,CASSLDRDTEAFF,TGTGCCAGCAGCTTAGACAGGGACACTGAAGCTTTCTTT
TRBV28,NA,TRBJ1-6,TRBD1,CASSRRTGGVSPLHF,TGTGCCAGCAGTCGCCGGACAGGGGGTGTATCACCCCTCCACTTT
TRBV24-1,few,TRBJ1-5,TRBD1,CATSRSGGHQPQHF,TGTGCCACCAGTAGGTCAGGGGGCCATCAGCCCCAGCATTTT
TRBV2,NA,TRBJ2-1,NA,CASRGGTYNEQFF,TGTGCCAGCAGGGGGGGAACCTACAATGAGCAGTTCTTC
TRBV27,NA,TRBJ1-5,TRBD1,CASSIDRGNQPQHF,TGTGCCAGCAGCATTGACAGGGGGAATCAGCCCCAGCATTTT
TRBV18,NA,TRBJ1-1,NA,CASSPIQNTEAFF,TGTGCCAGCTCACCAATCCAGAACACTGAAGCTTTCTTT
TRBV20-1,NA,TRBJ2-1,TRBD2,CTLGTSGKQFF,TGCACTCTTGGGACTAGCGGGAAGCAGTTCTTC
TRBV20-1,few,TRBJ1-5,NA,CSASTGRGQPQHF,TGCAGTGCTAGCACAGGGAGAGGCCAGCCCCAGCATTTT
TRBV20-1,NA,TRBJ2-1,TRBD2,CSASLGLAGSNEQFF,TGCAGTGCTAGCCTGGGACTAGCGGGAAGTAATGAGCAGTTCTTC
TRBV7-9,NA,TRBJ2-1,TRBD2,CASSLGTSGNEQFF,TGTGCCAGCAGCTTAGGGACTAGCGGGAATGAGCAGTTCTTC
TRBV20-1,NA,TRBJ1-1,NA,CSAFPVPAAGAFF,TGCAGTGCATTTCCTGTCCCGGCGGCCGGAGCTTTCTTT
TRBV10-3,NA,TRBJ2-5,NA,CAISPSTGIQETQYF,TGTGCCATCAGCCCGTCGACGGGAATTCAAGAGACCCAGTACTTC
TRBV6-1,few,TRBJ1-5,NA,CASTSSGNNQPQHF,TGTGCCAGTACTTCATCGGGGAACAATCAGCCCCAGCATTTT
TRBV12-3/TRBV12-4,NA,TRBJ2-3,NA,CASNELGDTQYF,TGTGCCAGCAACGAACTAGGAGATACGCAGTATTTT
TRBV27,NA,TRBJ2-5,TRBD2,CASSSLAGGKETQYF,TGTGCCAGCAGTTCCCTAGCGGGAGGGAAAGAGACCCAGTACTTC
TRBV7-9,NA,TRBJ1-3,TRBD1,CASSAPGQGVRATIYF,TGTGCCAGCAGCGCCCCCGGACAGGGGGTCAGAGCCACCATATATTTT
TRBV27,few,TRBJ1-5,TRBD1,CASSVRSPGGSGNQPQHF,TGTGCCAGCAGCGTACGGAGTCCAGGGGGCTCGGGAAATCAGCCCCAGCATTTT
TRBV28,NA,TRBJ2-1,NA,CASHETWSGNEQFF,TGTGCCAGTCATGAGACCTGGAGTGGGAATGAGCAGTTCTTC
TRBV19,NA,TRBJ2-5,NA,CASTNRASPWETQYF,TGTGCCAGTACCAACAGGGCTAGCCCCTGGGAGACCCAGTACTTC
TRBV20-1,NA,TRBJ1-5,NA,CSARDRVVNQPQHF,TGCAGTGCTAGAGATAGGGTGGTCAATCAGCCCCAGCATTTT
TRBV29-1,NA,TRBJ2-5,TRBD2,CSVEDFRGGRAFRPETQYF,TGCAGCGTTGAAGATTTTAGGGGCGGGAGGGCCTTTCGTCCAGAGACCCAGTACTTC
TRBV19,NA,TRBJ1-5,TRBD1,CASSPRDRGSSNQPQHF,TGTGCCAGTAGTCCTCGGGACAGGGGTAGTAGCAATCAGCCCCAGCATTTT
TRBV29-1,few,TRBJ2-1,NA,CSVAPGLQVNEQFF,TGCAGCGTTGCCCCAGGGCTTCAGGTTAATGAGCAGTTCTTC
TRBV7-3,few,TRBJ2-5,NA,CASSLGPIEETQYF,TGTGCCAGCAGCTTAGGACCCATCGAAGAGACCCAGTACTTC
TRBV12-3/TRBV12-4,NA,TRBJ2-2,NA,CASSYTGELFF,TGTGCCAGCAGTTACACCGGGGAGCTGTTTTTT
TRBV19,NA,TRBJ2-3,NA,CATGEGGPFDTQYF,TGTGCCACCGGAGAGGGGGGACCTTTTGATACGCAGTATTTT
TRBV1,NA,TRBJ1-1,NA,CTSSQDEGSGEAFF,TGCACCAGCAGCCAAGATGAAGGATCGGGTGAAGCTTTCTTT
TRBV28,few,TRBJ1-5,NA,CASRGHILKGNQPQHF,TGTGCCAGCAGGGGACACATACTAAAGGGCAATCAGCCCCAGCATTTT
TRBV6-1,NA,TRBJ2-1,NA,CASSPLGGAPGWF,TGTGCCAGCAGCCCCCTAGGGGGAGCCCCCGGTTGGTTC
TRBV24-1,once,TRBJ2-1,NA,CATSPWGKEVGGLSYNERFF,TGTGCCACCAGTCCGTGGGGAAAAGAGGTGGGGGGCCTTTCCTACAATGAGCGGTTCTTC
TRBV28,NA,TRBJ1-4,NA,CASSFGSTNEKLFF,TGTGCCAGCAGTTTCGGCAGCACTAATGAAAAACTGTTTTTT
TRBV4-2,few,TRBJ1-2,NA,CASSQEGQHYGYTF,TGTGCCAGCAGCCAAGAAGGCCAGCACTATGGCTACACCTTC
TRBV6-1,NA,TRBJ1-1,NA,CASIPDYTEAFF,TGTGCCAGCATACCGGACTACACTGAAGCTTTCTTT